This entry concerns a single T cell receptor (beta chain). It has no known antigen specificity. No much larger clone exists at a distance of one base, and base qualities are not known. In Seattle, one collaborating source enrolled patients while the infection was active and tracked those patients longitudinally over the course of disease. Collaborating institutions collected whole blood in K2EDTA tubes following their own protocols. For TCRbeta analysis, collaborators shipped samples in one of three forms: frozen whole blood, isolated PBMCs, or DNA extracted from either of those sample types. TCRbeta CDR3 regions were amplified from genomic DNA using the immunoSEQ Assay, a bias-controlled multiplex PCR. Concerning the study's data processing: The number of nucleated cells in each sample was estimated by amplification of reference gene primers within the assay. To quantify the absolute abundance of each unique TCRbeta CDR3 rearrangement, sequence reads were collapsed and filtered. For each sample, productive Simpson clonality was calculated as the square root of Simpson's diversity index across productive rearrangements. TCRdb provides this immuneACCESS table in a form limited to in-frame rearrangements. Some clones are lacking; in checked studies, under half of them reflect an unresolved V gene, and why the rest are absent is not known. V, J and clone size were drawn from that table, and D and trimming were deduced from the DNA. For this sample there are roughly 110,000 clones; more than 70% appear just once. Roughly 5% of the sample is held by the ten biggest clonotypes.

The sample originates from a study of blood T cell repertoires in COVID-19 (dated by TCRdb to 2020 to 2021). General notes on the study: Samples from collaborators originated in the United States, Italy and Spain and spanned both the acute and convalescent phases of COVID-19. The material from the prospective study consisted of cDNA or gDNA derived from T cells, B-cell-depleted T cells, or PBMCs. Deeply sampled blood TCRbeta repertoires from subjects exposed to, actively infected with, or recovered from COVID-19 were included in the dataset. A freely available public database, intended as a resource for researchers studying the immune response to SARS-CoV-2, is where the repertoires were released. Samples were obtained from the ongoing ImmuneRACE study (first 160 participants) and from approximately 1,200 subjects provided by 6 global collaborators. The sample metadata nearly always contained a de-identified subject ID, COVID-19 status, age in years and sex. Where HLA class I and class II types were available, the types were taken from metadata supplied by the sample provider, not from assay-based typing.

V lost 3 bases and J lost 3 bases; the stretch between them is 14 bases long. The germline V gene gives CDR1 as KGHSH and CDR2 as LQKENI. The cysteine opens and the phenylalanine closes a CDR3 of 15 amino acids. Just CDR3 DNA is preserved here, 45 bases in frame from base 1. Broad study findings and their caveats: How much clinical and demographic metadata was included differed by source and by participant, and the metadata was provided uncurated.

The sequencing input was peripheral blood. The sequence joins TRBV18 to TRBJ1-2; the D gene is perhaps TRBD1, on 5 matching bases. This clonotype was sampled from a woman in her sixties with COVID-19, enrolled during active disease. In nucleotide form, the sequence is TGTGCCAGCTCACCCGGACAACCAGGAGACTATGGCTACACCTTC. It is translated as CASSPGQPGDYGYTF.